The source of this T cell receptor beta chain is a study of T cell responses to AZD1222 COVID-19 vaccine. Note on this clone: Its antigen remains unidentified.

This CDR3 comprises 12 residues. V was pared by 8 bases and J by 11 bases, with 18 bases between. Per germline, CDR1 MDHEN and CDR2 SYDVKM. Doses given second, at about 4 or about 12 weeks, were pooled. Study-level findings and limits: Spike-specific TCR breadth and depth went up after people got two AZD1222 doses. The donor group comprised mostly white British people and more females; the analysis possibly underestimated clonal diversity. Only after the peak T cell response were repertoires sampled.

Here immunoSEQ multiplex PCR was the method, and the copy in TCRdb shows in-frame clones only, minus some. This table holds 250,000 to 300,000 clones, approximately 94% found once. The chain couples TRBV28 to TRBJ1-1; D might be TRBD1 (6 bases). This material consisted of peripheral blood, taken 28 days after the second AZD1222 dose. The sequence came from an adult who received the AZD1222 COVID-19 vaccine. The CDR3 DNA sequence: TGTGCCAGCGCTGGACAGTTGGTGAAGGCTTTCTTT. Residues: CASAGQLVKAFF.